This T cell receptor (beta chain) originates from a study of T cell repertoires in cytomegalovirus infection. The wider study: Both CMV infection and a matching HLA type were indicated by public TCR beta signatures.

TCRdb re-called the reads with MiXCR, one entry per CDR3 protein. The sample records hundreds of thousands of distinct CDR3 sequences, about 9.1% being singletons. CDR1 and CDR2 (germline): LNHNV, YYDKDF (reference sequence). The V gene end was trimmed by 0 bases and the J gene end by 10 bases; junction bases not matched to a gene: 7. The CDR3 has 15 amino acids. Study-wide results and limits: The ex vivo response was dominated by HLA-C-restricted CMV-specific TCR beta clonotypes.

As concerns this clonotype: The antigen is not known.

The TCR sequence derives from a human donor in good health (CMV status not recorded). Some clones in this sample may be carry-over from other donors' samples. The sample consisted of PBMCs. This chain joins TRBV15 and TRBJ2-1, with TRBD1 matching 9 bases. The DNA for the CDR3 is TGTGCCACCAGCAGAGACACCGGGACAGGGAGCGAGCAGTTCTTC. It specifies CATSRDTGTGSEQFF.